These 11 T cell receptor beta chains originate from one sample sequenced in a study of response to subunit inactivated influenza vaccine. A single record per CDR3 protein comes from TCRdb applying MiXCR to the RT-PCR reads. The sample records about half a million distinct CDR3 sequences, 25% being singletons. The sequencing here drew on CD4+ T cells sorted from PBMCs, taken 5 days after vaccination. The receptors here all came from a middle-aged man who received an inactivated influenza vaccine.

This clonotype has just a few counts. This sequence joins TRBV20-1 and TRBJ2-7, with D possibly TRBD1 on 7 matching bases. The ends were cut back, 0 bases at V and 2 bases at J, with 17 bases in the middle. This CDR3 has 16 amino acids. Germline V lookup: CDR1 DFQATT, CDR2 SNEGSKA (reference sequence). CDR3 sequence reads: CSARDPLTGRTYEQYF. CDR3 sequence (DNA): TGCAGTGCTAGAGATCCTCTGACAGGGAGGACCTACGAGCAGTACTTC.

The chain has TRBV11-2 and TRBJ2-5; possibly TRBD1 for D (6 bases). This CDR3 has 17 residues. Trimming took off 5 bases at V and 1 base at J, with 20 bases between the two ends. Germline assignment: CDR1 SGHAT and CDR2 FQNNGV. The CDR3 DNA is TGTGCCAGCAGCCGAGCTCACGGGACATCAATCCAAGAGACCCAGTACTTC. Protein product: CASSRAHGTSIQETQYF.

This clonotype was detected a few times. V is TRBV7-2 and J is TRBJ2-5; 15 bases line up with TRBD2. This CDR3 contains 16 residues. Germline assignment: CDR1 SGHTA and CDR2 FQGNSA. V lost 4 bases, J lost 4 bases, and 4 bases stayed unmatched. CDR3 region: CASSSGLAGGRETQYF. In nucleotides, the CDR3 is TGTGCCAGCAGCTCGGGACTAGCGGGGGGACGAGAGACCCAGTACTTC. Drawing the rest from reference TRBV7-2 and TRBJ2-5, the complete variable domain is GAGVSQSPSNKVTEKGKDVELRCDPISGHTALYWYRQSLGQGLEFLIYFQGNSAPDKSGLPSDRFSAERTGGSVSTLTIQRTQQEDSAVYLCASSSGLAGGRETQYFGPGTRLLVL.

This clonotype showed up just a few times. The J gene is TRBJ2-1, the V gene TRBV20-1; D is unclear. Germline V gene lookup returns CDR1 DFQATT and CDR2 SNEGSKA (reference sequence). This CDR3 is 14 amino acids long. V lost 4 bases to trimming and J lost 9 bases, with 19 bases between them. CDR3 bases: TGCAGTGCTAAGGACCTGCACTCCCTCCGTGAGCAGTTCTTC. Protein: CSAKDLHSLREQFF.

This clonotype was counted a few times. V is TRBV5-5 and J is TRBJ2-7; tentatively, D is TRBD2 (6 bases). Germline assignment: CDR1 SGHKS and CDR2 YYEKEE (reference sequence). The CDR3 contains 16 residues. V was cut by 4 bases and J by 3 bases, with 20 bases left in between. CDR3 nucleotide sequence: TGTGCCAGCAGCCTGGTCTGGCAAGCGGGCTACTACGAGCAGTACTTC. The encoded protein is CASSLVWQAGYYEQYF.

The rearrangement joins TRBV29-1 to TRBJ1-4, with no clear D. CDR3 length: 14 residues. Germline lookup yields CDR1 SQVTM and CDR2 ANQGSEA. V gave up 7 bases and J gave up 0 bases, with 12 bases separating them. In DNA form, the CDR3 reads TGCAGCGCCCAGATCGGGGCAACTAATGAAAAACTGTTTTTT. Translated, it gives CSAQIGATNEKLFF.

This clonotype was picked up a small number of times. The chain is built from TRBV20-1 and TRBJ2-3; 12 positions match TRBD2. V shed 1 base and J 2 bases; nucleotides not matched to a gene: 13. Germline assignment: CDR1 DFQATT and CDR2 SNEGSKA (reference sequence). CDR3 length: 19 residues. CDR3 bases: TGCAGTGCTAGAGTACTCTTATCTAGCGGGGGGGCCCCCACAGATACGCAGTATTTT. It translates to CSARVLLSSGGAPTDTQYF.

This clonotype was counted a few times. The gene calls are TRBV7-6 and TRBJ1-6; 8 bases map to TRBD1. The CDR3 is 16 residues long. V dropped 3 bases and J dropped 5; count of bases not matched to a gene: 6. Germline assignment: CDR1 SGHVS and CDR2 FNYEAQ. CDR3 sequence: CASSLGRQGNNSPLHF. CDR3 bases: TGTGCCAGCAGCTTGGGTCGACAGGGGAATAATTCACCCCTCCACTTT.

The chain links TRBV6-1 to TRBJ2-1; 7 nucleotides line up with TRBD1. V trimming: 4 bases; J trimming: 12 bases; junction bases outside the gene matches: 12. The CDR3 consists of 14 residues. Germline loops: CDR1 MNHNS, CDR2 SASEGT. The CDR3 loop is CASSGGNLRQGQFF. The CDR3 nucleotides read TGTGCCAGCAGTGGGGGAAACTTGAGACAGGGGCAGTTCTTC.

The chain combines TRBV20-1 with TRBJ2-3, with 7 bases lining up with TRBD2. This CDR3 is built from 15 residues. The J segment lost 2 bases and the V segment lost 1 base, leaving 6 bases of the junction unmatched. The germline V gene has CDR1 DFQATT and CDR2 SNEGSKA (reference sequence). CDR3 loop: CSARAAGDPTDTQYF. For the CDR3, the DNA is TGCAGTGCTAGAGCGGCGGGGGACCCCACAGATACGCAGTATTTT.

The chain is built from TRBV7-9 and TRBJ2-1; TRBD2 agrees at 10 bases. The CDR3 is 17 residues long. Looked up from germline, CDR1 is SEHNR and CDR2 is FQNEAQ (reference sequence). Germline trimming cut 6 bases from V and 4 bases from J; bases unmatched to any gene: 12. As DNA, the CDR3 is TGTGCCAGCAGTTCAACACAGGGACTAGCGAGGTACAATGAGCAGTTCTTC. Protein product: CASSSTQGLARYNEQFF.